These 14 T cell receptor beta chains share one sample of origin, sequenced in a study of blood T cell repertoires in COVID-19. TCRdb's table, derived via immunoSEQ multiplex PCR, lists solely in-frame clones and lacks some. The table includes some 260,000 clones, nearly 90% detected once. Specimen: peripheral blood. The receptors come from a woman between 25 and 40 years old with acute or convalescent COVID-19.

V gene TRBV11-2 combines with J gene TRBJ2-7, with TRBD1 identical over 7 bases. This CDR3 is built from 13 residues. The ends lost 8 bases at V and 2 bases at J; junction bases unmatched: 6. Germline V CDR1 and CDR2: SGHAT, FQNNGV. CDR3 protein: CASDRDSPYEQYF. Written as DNA, the CDR3 is TGTGCCAGCGACCGGGACAGCCCCTACGAGCAGTACTTC.

The CDR3 DNA follows: TGTGCCAGCAGCCTCCTCGGAGTATCAGGGGAGCTGTTTTTT. Translating gives CASSLLGVSGELFF. The rearrangement links TRBV3-1 (or the pseudogene TRBV3-2) to TRBJ2-2; D unresolved. V lost 4 bases to trimming and J lost 8 bases, with 14 bases between them. Germline V gene data show CDR1 as LGHDT and CDR2 as YNNKEL (reference sequence). This CDR3 has 14 amino acids.

This chain uses TRBV6-5 with TRBJ2-7; the match to TRBD2 covers 7 bases. The CDR3 runs to 14 residues. Germline-derived CDR1 and CDR2 are MNHEY and SVGAGI. Trimming took 4 bases from V and 5 from J; bases not matched to a gene: 8. CDR3 sequence (DNA): TGTGCCAGCAGTTTAGGGAGGGCATGGAACGAGCAGTACTTC. Its translation is CASSLGRAWNEQYF.

The table lists this clone with a count of one. CDR3 DNA: TGTGCCAGCTCACCAGGGACAGGCTTCACCGGGGAGCTGTTTTTT. The encoded protein is CASSPGTGFTGELFF. The chain has TRBV18 and TRBJ2-2, with 8 bases matching TRBD1. V was pared by 2 bases and J by 4 bases, with 3 bases of the junction left unmatched. The CDR3 has 15 amino acids. Germline lookup yields CDR1 KGHSH and CDR2 LQKENI. The full variable domain, completed using reference TRBV18 and TRBJ2-2, is NAGVMQNPRHLVRRRGQEARLRCSPMKGHSHVYWYRQLPEEGLKFMVYLQKENIIDESGMPKERFSAEFPKEGPSILRIQQVVRGDSAAYFCASSPGTGFTGELFFGEGSRLTVL.

The chain combines TRBV14 with TRBJ2-7; TRBD2 matches 8 bases. Germline loops: CDR1 SGHDN, CDR2 FVKESK. CDR3 length equals 15 residues. The V segment lost 5 bases and the J segment 3 bases; nucleotides outside the gene matches: 9. The CDR3 region is CASSRGLAGNYEQYF. The CDR3 region has the DNA TGTGCCAGCAGCAGGGGCTTAGCGGGAAACTACGAGCAGTACTTC.

CDR3 amino acids: CATSGQGSNQPQHF. The CDR3 nucleotides read TGTGCCACCTCCGGACAGGGATCAAATCAGCCCCAGCATTTT. The V call is TRBV15, the J call TRBJ1-5; 8 bases line up with TRBD1. This CDR3 is built from 14 residues. Germline lookup yields CDR1 LNHNV and CDR2 YYDKDF (reference sequence). V lost 8 bases, J lost 4 bases, and 7 bases stayed unmatched.

The chain's CDR3 is CSASDLAGTYNEQFF. The CDR3 DNA follows: TGCAGTGCTAGTGACCTAGCGGGAACTTACAATGAGCAGTTCTTC. The chain couples TRBV20-1 to TRBJ2-1; 9 nucleotides match TRBD2. Germline loops: CDR1 DFQATT, CDR2 SNEGSKA (reference sequence). V lost 3 bases and J lost 4; bases outside the gene matches: 7. This CDR3 is built from 15 residues.

V usage is TRBV19 and J usage is TRBJ1-6, with 9 bases matching TRBD1. This CDR3 has 15 residues. CDR1 is LNHDA, CDR2 SQIVND, per germline (reference sequence). V shed 4 bases and J 5 bases; nucleotides not matched to a gene: 3. The DNA for the CDR3 is TGTGCCAGTAGTAAAACAGGGGGCAATAATTCACCCCTCCACTTT. Translated: CASSKTGGNNSPLHF.

The chain employs TRBV5-1 and TRBJ2-2; 9 positions agree with TRBD2. The germline CDR1 and CDR2 sequences are SGHRS and YFSETQ. Trimming cost V 4 bases and J 4 bases; bases outside gene matches: 5. This CDR3 has 15 residues. The CDR3 loop reads CASSKSGRTTGELFF. CDR3 bases: TGCGCCAGCAGCAAGAGCGGGAGGACCACCGGGGAGCTGTTTTTT.

V gene TRBV25-1 combines with J gene TRBJ2-1; 8 bases are shared with TRBD2. CDR3 size: 17 residues. Germline V lookup: CDR1 MGHDK, CDR2 SYGVNS. J gave up 7 bases and V 6 bases, and 17 bases lay outside the gene matches. CDR3 region: CASSQNIYREGRNEQFF. CDR3 DNA: TGTGCCAGCAGCCAGAATATATACCGGGAGGGCCGGAATGAGCAGTTCTTC.

The CDR3 protein is CASSRGQGQPQHF. CDR3 coding DNA: TGTGCCAGCAGCAGGGGGCAGGGACAGCCCCAGCATTTT. The V and J genes are TRBV9 and TRBJ1-5; TRBD1 agrees at 7 bases. V was pared by 4 bases and J by 7 bases, with 5 bases of the junction left unmatched. Germline CDR1 and CDR2: SGDLS and YYNGEE. The CDR3 spans 13 residues.

This chain joins TRBV20-1 and TRBJ2-3; no definite D call. Germline CDR1 is DFQATT and CDR2 is SNEGSKA (reference sequence). V dropped 3 bases and J dropped 0 bases, with 13 bases sitting between them. The CDR3 length is 15 residues. The CDR3 protein is CSASAMSLSTDTQYF. In DNA form, the CDR3 reads TGCAGTGCTAGTGCGATGAGCCTAAGCACAGATACGCAGTATTTT.

The chain links TRBV23-1 to TRBJ1-2; 11 bases agree with TRBD1. TRBV23-1 is an ORF; its function is uncertain. The J segment lost 3 bases and the V segment lost 0 bases, leaving 12 bases of the junction unmatched. This CDR3 comprises 19 residues. The CDR3 DNA reads as TGCGCCAGCAGTCAATCGATTGGGACAGGGGGGAAGGGATACTATGGCTACACCTTC. Translating it yields CASSQSIGTGGKGYYGYTF.

DNA for the CDR3: TGTGCCAGCAGCCCACAGGGTGCAGATACGCAGTATTTT. It specifies CASSPQGADTQYF. The V and J genes are TRBV4-2 and TRBJ2-3, with D perhaps matching TRBD1 (6 bases). Trimming left V 4 bases short and J 4 bases short, with 9 bases between. Per the germline V gene, CDR1 is LGHNA and CDR2 is YNFKEQ. This CDR3 spans 13 amino acids.